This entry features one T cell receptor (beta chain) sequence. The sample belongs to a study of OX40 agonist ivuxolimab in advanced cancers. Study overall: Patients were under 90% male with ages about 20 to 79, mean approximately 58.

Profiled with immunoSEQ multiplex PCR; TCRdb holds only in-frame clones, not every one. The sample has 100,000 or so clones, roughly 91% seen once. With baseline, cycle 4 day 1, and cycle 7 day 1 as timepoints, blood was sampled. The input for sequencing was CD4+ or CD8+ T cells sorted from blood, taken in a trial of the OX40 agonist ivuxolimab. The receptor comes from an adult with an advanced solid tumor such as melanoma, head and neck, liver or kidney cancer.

CDR3 residues: CASSRSDLTDTQYF. CDR3 bases: TGCGCCAGCAGCCGCAGTGATCTTACAGATACGCAGTATTTT. The rearrangement links TRBV4-3 to TRBJ2-3; no clear D gene. The CDR3 has 14 residues. V was shortened by 4 bases and J by 3 bases, with 11 bases between the two germline ends. Per germline, CDR1 LGHNA and CDR2 YSLEER.